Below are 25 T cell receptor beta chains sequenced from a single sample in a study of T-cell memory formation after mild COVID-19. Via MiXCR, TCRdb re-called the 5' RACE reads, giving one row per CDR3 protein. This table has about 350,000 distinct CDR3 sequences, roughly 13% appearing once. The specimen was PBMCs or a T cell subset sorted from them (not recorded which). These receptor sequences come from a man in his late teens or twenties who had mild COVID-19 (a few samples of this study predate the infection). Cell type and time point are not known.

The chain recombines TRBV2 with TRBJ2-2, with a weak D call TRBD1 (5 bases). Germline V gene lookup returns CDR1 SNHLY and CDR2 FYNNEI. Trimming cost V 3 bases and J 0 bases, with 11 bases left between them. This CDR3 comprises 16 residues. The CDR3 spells CASSDEQASNTGELFF. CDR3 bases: TGTGCCAGCAGTGATGAACAGGCTTCGAACACCGGGGAGCTGTTTTTT.

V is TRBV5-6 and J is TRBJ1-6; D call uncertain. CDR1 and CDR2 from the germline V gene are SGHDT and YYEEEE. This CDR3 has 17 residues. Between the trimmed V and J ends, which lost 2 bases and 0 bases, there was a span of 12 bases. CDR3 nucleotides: TGTGCCAGCAGCTTCAGAGTACTGAGCTCCTATAATTCACCCCTCCACTTT. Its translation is CASSFRVLSSYNSPLHF.

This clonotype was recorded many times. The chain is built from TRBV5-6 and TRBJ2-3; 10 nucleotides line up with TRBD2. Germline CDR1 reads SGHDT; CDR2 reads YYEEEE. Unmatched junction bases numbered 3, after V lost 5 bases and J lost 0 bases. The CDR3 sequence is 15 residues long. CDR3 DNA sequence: TGTGCCAGCAGAATAGCGGGGGGCAGCACAGATACGCAGTATTTT. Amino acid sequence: CASRIAGGSTDTQYF.

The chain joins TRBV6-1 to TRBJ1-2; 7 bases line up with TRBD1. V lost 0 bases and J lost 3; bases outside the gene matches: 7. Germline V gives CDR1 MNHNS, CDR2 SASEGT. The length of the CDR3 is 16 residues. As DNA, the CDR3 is TGTGCCAGCAGTGAAGCGGTGGGACAGCCACACTATGGCTACACCTTC. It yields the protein CASSEAVGQPHYGYTF.

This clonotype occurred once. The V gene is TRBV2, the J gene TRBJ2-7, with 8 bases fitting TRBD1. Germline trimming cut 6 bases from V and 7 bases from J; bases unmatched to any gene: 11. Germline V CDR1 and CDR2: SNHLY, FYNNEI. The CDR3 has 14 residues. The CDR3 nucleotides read TGTGCCAGCAGAGGGACAGGATCACTGATAGAGCAGTACGTC. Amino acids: CASRGTGSLIEQYV.

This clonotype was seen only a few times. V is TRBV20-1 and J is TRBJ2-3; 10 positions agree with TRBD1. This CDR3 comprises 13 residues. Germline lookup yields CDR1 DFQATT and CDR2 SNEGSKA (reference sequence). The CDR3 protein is CRFGQGVTDTQYF. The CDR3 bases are TGCAGGTTCGGACAGGGGGTCACAGATACGCAGTATTTT.

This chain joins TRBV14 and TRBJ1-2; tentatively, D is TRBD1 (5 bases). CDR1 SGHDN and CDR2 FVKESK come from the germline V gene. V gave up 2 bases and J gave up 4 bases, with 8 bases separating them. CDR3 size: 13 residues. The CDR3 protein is CASSQRGGYGYTF. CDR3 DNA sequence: TGTGCCAGCAGCCAAAGGGGAGGCTATGGCTACACCTTC.

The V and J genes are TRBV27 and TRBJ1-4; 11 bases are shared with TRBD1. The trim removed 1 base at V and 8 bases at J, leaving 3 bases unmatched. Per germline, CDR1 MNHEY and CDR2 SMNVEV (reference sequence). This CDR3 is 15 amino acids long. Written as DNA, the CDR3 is TGTGCCAGCAGTTTATGGACAGGGGGCGAGGAAAAACTGTTTTTT. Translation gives CASSLWTGGEEKLFF.

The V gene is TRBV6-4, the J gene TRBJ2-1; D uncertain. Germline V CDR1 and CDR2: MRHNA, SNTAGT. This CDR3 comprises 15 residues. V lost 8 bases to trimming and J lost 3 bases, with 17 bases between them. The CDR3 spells CASSVAASYYNEQFF. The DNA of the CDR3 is TGTGCCAGCTCAGTGGCGGCCTCCTACTACAATGAGCAGTTCTTC.

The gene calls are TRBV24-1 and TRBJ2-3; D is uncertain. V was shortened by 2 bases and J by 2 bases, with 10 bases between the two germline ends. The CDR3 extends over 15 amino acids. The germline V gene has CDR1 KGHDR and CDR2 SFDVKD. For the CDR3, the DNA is TGTGCCACCAGTGATTCGCAGGTGGCCACAGATACGCAGTATTTT. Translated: CATSDSQVATDTQYF.

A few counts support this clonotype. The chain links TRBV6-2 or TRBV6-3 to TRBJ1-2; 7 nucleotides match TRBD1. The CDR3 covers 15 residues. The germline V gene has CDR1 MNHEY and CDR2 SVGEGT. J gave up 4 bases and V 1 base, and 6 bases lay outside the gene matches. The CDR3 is CASSYFGTDGYGYTF. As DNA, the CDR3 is TGTGCCAGCAGTTACTTCGGGACAGACGGCTATGGCTACACCTTC.

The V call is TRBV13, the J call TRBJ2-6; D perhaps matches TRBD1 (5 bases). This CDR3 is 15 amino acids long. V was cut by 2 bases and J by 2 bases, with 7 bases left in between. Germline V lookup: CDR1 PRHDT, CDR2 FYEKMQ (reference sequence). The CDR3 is CASSLKGAGANVLTF. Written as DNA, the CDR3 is TGTGCCAGCAGCTTAAAAGGGGCTGGGGCCAACGTCCTGACTTTC.

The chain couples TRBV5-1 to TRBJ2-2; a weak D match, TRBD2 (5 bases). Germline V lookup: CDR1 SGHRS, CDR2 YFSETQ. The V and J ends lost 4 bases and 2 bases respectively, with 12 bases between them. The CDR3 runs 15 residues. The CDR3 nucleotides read TGCGCCAGCAGCGGATTGGGAGCTAACACCGGGGAGCTGTTTTTT. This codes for CASSGLGANTGELFF.

DNA of the CDR3: TGTGCCAGCAGCCAGACCCCGACAGGGGGTAGGGGGTTGGGAGAGACCCAGTACTTC. Amino acids: CASSQTPTGGRGLGETQYF. The rearrangement links TRBV4-2 to TRBJ2-5, with 9 bases fitting TRBD1. V lost 3 bases and J lost 4; bases outside the gene matches: 18. The CDR3 spans 19 residues. CDR1 is LGHNA and CDR2 is YNFKEQ in the germline V gene.

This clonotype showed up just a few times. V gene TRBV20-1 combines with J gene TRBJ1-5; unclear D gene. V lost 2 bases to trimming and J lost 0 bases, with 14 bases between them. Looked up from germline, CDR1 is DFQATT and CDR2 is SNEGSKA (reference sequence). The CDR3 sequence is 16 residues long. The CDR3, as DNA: TGCAGTGCTAGAACGATGCCGGATTATAGCAATCAGCCCCAGCATTTT. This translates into CSARTMPDYSNQPQHF.

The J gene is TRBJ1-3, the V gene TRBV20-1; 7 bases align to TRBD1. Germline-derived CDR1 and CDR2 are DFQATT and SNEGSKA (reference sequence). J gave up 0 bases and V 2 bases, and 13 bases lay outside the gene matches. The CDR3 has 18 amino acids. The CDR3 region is CSARIIGTAVSSGNTIYF. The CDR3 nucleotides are TGCAGTGCTAGAATAATAGGGACAGCCGTTAGCTCTGGAAACACCATATATTTT.

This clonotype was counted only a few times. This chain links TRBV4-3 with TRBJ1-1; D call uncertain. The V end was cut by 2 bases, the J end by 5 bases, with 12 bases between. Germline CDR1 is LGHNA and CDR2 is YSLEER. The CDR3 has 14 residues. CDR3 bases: TGCGCCAGCAGCCAAAACACAGTGGGAACTGAAGCTTTCTTT. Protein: CASSQNTVGTEAFF.

This CDR3 reads CASSEQSYSNQPQHF. CDR3 DNA: TGTGCCAGCAGTGAACAGAGTTATAGCAATCAGCCCCAGCATTTT. This chain connects TRBV6-1 to TRBJ1-5, with unresolved D. This CDR3 contains 15 residues. Germline CDR1 is MNHNS and CDR2 is SASEGT. The V end lost 2 bases, the J end lost 0 bases, and 8 bases lay between the germline ends.

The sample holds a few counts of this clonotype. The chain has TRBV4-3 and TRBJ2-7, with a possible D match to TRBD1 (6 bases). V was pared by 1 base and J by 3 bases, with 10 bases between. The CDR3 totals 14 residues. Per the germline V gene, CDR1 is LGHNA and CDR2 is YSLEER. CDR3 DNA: TGCGCCAGCAGCCAAGGGGAAGGGGGCTACGAGCAGTACTTC. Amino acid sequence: CASSQGEGGYEQYF.

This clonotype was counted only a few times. The CDR3 region is CASRMSGGTPEGQFF. The CDR3 DNA is TGTGCCAGCAGGATGAGCGGGGGCACCCCGGAGGGGCAGTTCTTC. The chain links TRBV6-6 to TRBJ2-1, with 8 nucleotides matching TRBD2. The CDR3 spans 15 residues. J lost 12 bases, V lost 6 bases, and 16 bases had no gene match. Looked up from germline, CDR1 is MNHNY and CDR2 is SVGAGI (reference sequence).

The CDR3 loop reads CASSQGQGEGNQPQHF. In nucleotides, the CDR3 is TGCGCCAGCAGCCAAGGTCAAGGGGAAGGCAATCAGCCCCAGCATTTT. The genes are TRBV4-1 and TRBJ1-5; possibly TRBD1 for D (5 bases). Germline lookup yields CDR1 MGHRA and CDR2 YSYEKL. This CDR3 contains 16 residues. V lost 1 base and J lost 2, with 12 bases in between.

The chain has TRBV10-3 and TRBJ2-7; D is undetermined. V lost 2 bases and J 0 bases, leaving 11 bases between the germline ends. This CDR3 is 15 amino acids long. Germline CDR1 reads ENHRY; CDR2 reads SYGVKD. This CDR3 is CAISEDTQSSYEQYF. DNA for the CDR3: TGTGCCATCAGTGAGGACACCCAGAGCTCCTACGAGCAGTACTTC.

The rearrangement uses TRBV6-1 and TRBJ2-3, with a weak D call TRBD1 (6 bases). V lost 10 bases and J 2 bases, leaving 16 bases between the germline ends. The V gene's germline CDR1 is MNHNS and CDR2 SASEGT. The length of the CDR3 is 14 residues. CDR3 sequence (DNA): TGTGCCACCGAGGACAGATCCTACACAGATACGCAGTATTTT. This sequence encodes CATEDRSYTDTQYF.

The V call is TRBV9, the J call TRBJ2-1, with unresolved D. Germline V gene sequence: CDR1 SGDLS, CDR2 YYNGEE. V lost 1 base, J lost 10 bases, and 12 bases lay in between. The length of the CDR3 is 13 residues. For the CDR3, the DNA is TGTGCCAGCAGCGTAAATGTAGTGGGGGAGCAGTTCTTC. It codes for CASSVNVVGEQFF.

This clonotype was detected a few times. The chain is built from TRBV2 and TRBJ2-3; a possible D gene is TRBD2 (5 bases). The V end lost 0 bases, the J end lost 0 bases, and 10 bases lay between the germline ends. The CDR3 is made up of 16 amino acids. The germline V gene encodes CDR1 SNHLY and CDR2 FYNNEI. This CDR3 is CASSEARLPSTDTQYF. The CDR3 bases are TGTGCCAGCAGTGAAGCCCGACTACCTAGCACAGATACGCAGTATTTT.